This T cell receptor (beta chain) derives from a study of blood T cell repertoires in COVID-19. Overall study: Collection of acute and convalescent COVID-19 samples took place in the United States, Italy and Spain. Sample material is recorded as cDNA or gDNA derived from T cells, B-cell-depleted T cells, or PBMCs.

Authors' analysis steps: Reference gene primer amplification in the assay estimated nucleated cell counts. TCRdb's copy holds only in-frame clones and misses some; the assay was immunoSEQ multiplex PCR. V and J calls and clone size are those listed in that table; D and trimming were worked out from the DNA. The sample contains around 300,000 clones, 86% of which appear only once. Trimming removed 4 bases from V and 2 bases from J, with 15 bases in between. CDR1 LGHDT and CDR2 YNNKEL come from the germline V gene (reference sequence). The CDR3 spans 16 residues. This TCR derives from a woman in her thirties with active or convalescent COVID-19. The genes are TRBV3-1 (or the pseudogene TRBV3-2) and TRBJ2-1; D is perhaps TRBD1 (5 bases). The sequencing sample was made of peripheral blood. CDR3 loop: CASSLPLGQAYNEQFF. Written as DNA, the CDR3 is TGTGCCAGCAGCCTTCCCCTCGGACAAGCCTACAATGAGCAGTTCTTC.